The 30 T cell receptor beta chains listed next were all sequenced from one sample in a study of blood T cell repertoires in COVID-19 (dated by TCRdb to the early 2020s). The library was obtained by the immunoSEQ multiplex PCR assay. Here the immuneACCESS table is served through TCRdb, limited to in-frame sequences with V and J called. Missing clones are a known gap in these copies; in checked studies unresolved V genes cover under half, and the rest lacks a known reason. The sample table records 200,000 to 300,000 clones; 65% to 90% of these occur just once. Of the sample, approximately 5.1% falls within the top ten clones. Sequencing input: peripheral blood. These receptors all stem from a man in his forties or fifties with COVID-19, enrolled during active disease.

The chain combines TRBV3-1 (or the pseudogene TRBV3-2) with TRBJ2-5, with 12 bases aligning to TRBD2. Germline V lookup: CDR1 LGHDT, CDR2 YNNKEL (reference sequence). The CDR3 has 16 amino acids. V shed 4 bases and J 1 base; nucleotides not matched to a gene: 4. In DNA, the CDR3 is TGTGCCAGCAGCCGAGGACTAGCGGGGAGCCAAGAGACCCAGTACTTC. Its protein product is CASSRGLAGSQETQYF.

The CDR3 sequence: CASSSTGVSYNEQFF. In nucleotides, the CDR3 is TGTGCCAGCAGTTCGACAGGGGTCTCCTACAATGAGCAGTTCTTC. This chain connects TRBV7-3 to TRBJ2-1; 8 bases are a match to TRBD1. CDR1 is SGHTA and CDR2 is FQGTGA in the germline V gene. This CDR3 is built from 15 residues. With V trimmed by 6 bases and J by 0 bases, 4 bases remained unmatched.

The rearrangement joins TRBV7-2 to TRBJ2-1; 8 positions match TRBD2. Germline V gene lookup returns CDR1 SGHTA and CDR2 FQGNSA. The CDR3 consists of 13 residues. V was pared by 2 bases and J by 9 bases, with 3 bases of the junction left unmatched. CDR3 DNA sequence: TGTGCCAGCAGCTTACAGCGGGGGAGTGAGCAGTTCTTC. Its protein product is CASSLQRGSEQFF.

This clone was seen just once. The chain links TRBV19 to TRBJ2-1; 15 bases match TRBD2. The CDR3 is 15 amino acids. V shed 8 bases, J shed 4 bases, and the junction held 3 bases outside the gene matches. Germline CDR1 and CDR2: LNHDA and SQIVND (reference sequence). DNA of the CDR3: TGTGCCAGTGGACTAGCGGGGGGGGAATACAATGAGCAGTTCTTC. Protein product: CASGLAGGEYNEQFF.

This clone was observed once. V usage is TRBV19 and J usage is TRBJ2-1; 9 nucleotides line up with TRBD1. The CDR3 has 16 residues. The J segment lost 0 bases and the V segment lost 3 bases, leaving 3 bases of the junction unmatched. From germline, CDR1 is LNHDA and CDR2 SQIVND (reference sequence). The CDR3 sequence is CASSMGTGSSYNEQFF. Here the CDR3 DNA reads TGTGCCAGTAGTATGGGGACAGGGAGCTCCTACAATGAGCAGTTCTTC.

J is TRBJ1-2 and V is TRBV7-9; TRBD1 matches 7 bases. V dropped 1 base and J dropped 5; count of bases not matched to a gene: 7. The germline V gene encodes CDR1 SEHNR and CDR2 FQNEAQ (reference sequence). This CDR3 comprises 15 residues. The CDR3 DNA reads as TGTGCCAGCAGCTTAGAGGGGACAGCACTTTATGGCTACACCTTC. As protein: CASSLEGTALYGYTF.

V gene TRBV10-3 combines with J gene TRBJ1-2; TRBD1 agrees at 8 bases. Per germline, CDR1 ENHRY and CDR2 SYGVKD. CDR3 length: 13 amino acids. V was pared by 6 bases and J by 4 bases, with 4 bases of the junction left unmatched. Written as DNA, the CDR3 is TGTGCCATCAGCGGACAGGGAATCTATGGCTACACCTTC. This sequence encodes CAISGQGIYGYTF.

This chain connects TRBV5-5 to TRBJ1-2; D remains ambiguous. The CDR3 is made up of 14 amino acids. V shed 4 bases and J shed 3 bases, with 13 bases lying between them. Germline V gives CDR1 SGHKS, CDR2 YYEKEE (reference sequence). The DNA for the CDR3 is TGTGCCAGCAGCCCTGACCCCGGGGACTATGGCTACACCTTC. This gives the protein CASSPDPGDYGYTF.

The chain employs TRBV5-5 and TRBJ2-3, with D perhaps TRBD1 (5 bases). The germline CDR1 and CDR2 sequences are SGHKS and YYEKEE (reference sequence). Trimming removed 5 bases at V and 0 bases at J, with 13 bases between. The CDR3 has 15 amino acids. CDR3 nucleotides: TGTGCCAGCAGGTTGTCGCCAGGGAGCACAGATACGCAGTATTTT. Amino acids: CASRLSPGSTDTQYF.

The rearrangement links TRBV18 to TRBJ2-5, with D perhaps TRBD1 (5 bases). Trimming pared 0 bases from V and 5 bases from J, leaving 10 bases between. This CDR3 comprises 14 residues. Germline CDR1 KGHSH, CDR2 LQKENI. The CDR3 is CASSPPSRVETQYF. The CDR3 region has the DNA TGTGCCAGCTCACCACCGTCCAGGGTGGAGACCCAGTACTTC.

The chain couples TRBV5-8 to TRBJ1-2; the D gene is possibly TRBD1 (5 bases). This CDR3 has 13 residues. The germline V and J ends were trimmed by 2 bases and 7 bases, with 12 bases remaining between them. In germline, CDR1 is SGHTS, CDR2 YDEGEE. As DNA, the CDR3 is TGTGCCAGCAGCTTAAGCAGGGCCGGTGGCTACACCTTC. Protein product: CASSLSRAGGYTF.

The chain uses TRBV7-2 and TRBJ1-2; TRBD1 aligns across 8 bases. Germline CDR1 and CDR2: SGHTA and FQGNSA. V lost 5 bases, J lost 4 bases, and 12 bases stayed unmatched. CDR3 size: 16 residues. CDR3 in amino acids: CASSDRTGKGSYGYTF. The DNA of the CDR3 is TGTGCCAGCAGCGACCGGACAGGGAAGGGATCCTATGGCTACACCTTC.

The rearrangement links TRBV30 to TRBJ1-6; D is ambiguous. Germline CDR1 and CDR2: GTSNPN and SVGIG (reference sequence). CDR3 length: 12 residues. Deletions cut 0 bases from V and 14 bases from J, with 11 bases between. The CDR3 DNA follows: TGTGCCTGGAGTGTTGGGGAGAGCACCCTCCACTTT. Its translation: CAWSVGESTLHF.

The chain is built from TRBV5-1 and TRBJ2-7, with 10 bases that match TRBD1. CDR1 is SGHRS and CDR2 is YFSETQ in the germline V gene. With V trimmed by 6 bases and J by 6 bases, 12 bases remained unmatched. The CDR3 runs to 15 residues. The CDR3, as DNA: TGCGCCAGCAAAGCTTCCCGGGACAGGGGAGGCGAGCAGTACTTC. This encodes CASKASRDRGGEQYF.

This rearrangement joins TRBV24-1 to TRBJ1-2; tentative D call: TRBD1 (5 bases). The CDR3 is made up of 13 amino acids. CDR1 KGHDR and CDR2 SFDVKD come from the germline V gene. Between the trimmed V and J ends, which lost 7 bases and 1 base, there was a span of 9 bases. The CDR3 nucleotides read TGTGCCACCAGACCAGACAGTAACTATGGCTACACCTTC. This encodes CATRPDSNYGYTF.

V is TRBV30 and J is TRBJ1-1, with 9 bases that match TRBD1. With 5 bases clipped from V and 4 bases from J, the junction kept 5 bases outside the gene matches. The CDR3 length is 13 residues. From germline, CDR1 is GTSNPN and CDR2 SVGIG (reference sequence). CDR3 DNA: TGTGCCTGGCAGACAGGGGGAGTCACTGAAGCTTTCTTT. Residues: CAWQTGGVTEAFF. Together with reference TRBV30 and TRBJ1-1, the CDR3 gives the full variable domain: SQTIHQWPATLVQPVGSPLSLECTVEGTSNPNLYWYRQAAGRGLQLLFYSVGIGQISSEVPQNLSASRPQDRQFILSSKKLLLSDSGFYLCAWQTGGVTEAFFGQGTRLTVV.

This sequence joins TRBV27 and TRBJ2-5, with 16 bases matching TRBD2. V was pared by 6 bases and J by 9 bases, with 7 bases of the junction left unmatched. The CDR3 has 15 amino acids. Germline V gene data show CDR1 as MNHEY and CDR2 as SMNVEV (reference sequence). CDR3: CASSPGTSGGVPQYF. The CDR3 nucleotides are TGTGCCAGCAGCCCGGGGACTAGCGGGGGGGTGCCCCAGTACTTC.

The genes are TRBV6-5 and TRBJ2-2, with TRBD2 matching 9 bases. With V trimmed by 10 bases and J by 0 bases, 6 bases remained unmatched. The CDR3 consists of 15 residues. Germline lookup yields CDR1 MNHEY and CDR2 SVGAGI. The CDR3 here is CATQSGGPNTGELFF. The CDR3 nucleotides read TGTGCCACCCAAAGCGGGGGGCCGAACACCGGGGAGCTGTTTTTT.

The chain combines TRBV15 with TRBJ1-2, with 10 bases identical to TRBD1. Germline V CDR1 and CDR2: LNHNV, YYDKDF (reference sequence). With 1 base clipped from V and 7 bases from J, the junction kept 12 bases outside the gene matches. CDR3 size: 17 residues. The CDR3 is CATSRGGQGTFIGGYTF. The CDR3 DNA is TGTGCCACCAGCAGAGGGGGACAGGGGACATTTATAGGTGGCTACACCTTC. Full variable domain (outside the CDR3, taken from reference TRBV15 and TRBJ1-2): DAMVIQNPRYQVTQFGKPVTLSCSQTLNHNVMYWYQQKSSQAPKLLFHYYDKDFNNEADTPDNFQSRRPNTSFCFLDIRSPGLGDTAMYLCATSRGGQGTFIGGYTFGSGTRLTVV.

This chain links TRBV12-3 or TRBV12-4 with TRBJ2-7; the D gene is possibly TRBD2 (6 bases). This CDR3 is built from 12 residues. V shed 4 bases and J shed 2 bases, with 6 bases lying between them. The chain's CDR3 is CASSWGAYEQYF. DNA of the CDR3: TGTGCCAGCAGTTGGGGGGCCTACGAGCAGTACTTC.

V is TRBV2 and J is TRBJ2-1, with D perhaps TRBD2 (6 bases). CDR3 length: 15 residues. Trimming stripped 2 bases from V and 5 bases from J, with 13 bases between. CDR1 is SNHLY and CDR2 is FYNNEI in the germline V gene. The CDR3 coding sequence is TGTGCCAGCAGTGAATTGGCTAGCGTGAACAATGAGCAGTTCTTC. It yields the protein CASSELASVNNEQFF.

The rearrangement joins TRBV5-5 to TRBJ1-3, with D hard to call. CDR3 length: 16 residues. Germline V lookup: CDR1 SGHKS, CDR2 YYEKEE (reference sequence). V was pared by 0 bases and J by 0 bases, with 10 bases between. CDR3 region: CASSLDRHFSGNTIYF. The CDR3 DNA sequence: TGTGCCAGCAGCTTGGACCGTCACTTCTCTGGAAACACCATATATTTT.

The V and J genes are TRBV19 and TRBJ1-2; D is uncertain. Germline V lookup: CDR1 LNHDA, CDR2 SQIVND (reference sequence). The CDR3 has 13 residues. The ends were cut back, 5 bases at V and 14 bases at J, with 21 bases in the middle. The CDR3 spells CASSPREPPVVTF. As DNA, the CDR3 is TGTGCCAGTAGTCCCCGGGAACCTCCCGTCGTTACCTTC.

The gene calls are TRBV7-9 and TRBJ2-7; possible D gene TRBD1, 6 bases. The germline V and J ends were trimmed by 5 bases and 5 bases, with 16 bases remaining between them. The germline V gene encodes CDR1 SEHNR and CDR2 FQNEAQ (reference sequence). The CDR3 runs to 14 residues. DNA of the CDR3: TGTGCCAGCAGCCAGGGGCAGGGCCGCCACGAGCAGTACTTC. This translates into CASSQGQGRHEQYF.

The rearrangement links TRBV6-5 to TRBJ2-1; D might be TRBD1 (5 bases). V lost 4 bases and J 10 bases, leaving 14 bases between the germline ends. Looked up from germline, CDR1 is MNHEY and CDR2 is SVGAGI. The CDR3 contains 13 residues. CDR3 bases: TGTGCCAGCAGTTCATCCAGGGATAGAGAGCAGTTCTTC. Protein product: CASSSSRDREQFF.

The chain is built from TRBV7-3 and TRBJ2-5; 8 bases line up with TRBD2. The V gene's germline CDR1 is SGHTA and CDR2 FQGTGA. Trimming cost V 5 bases and J 3 bases; bases outside gene matches: 2. This CDR3 is 13 amino acids long. Here the CDR3 DNA reads TGTGCCAGCAGCAGGGGACTAGAAGAGACCCAGTACTTC. This gives the protein CASSRGLEETQYF.

The genes are TRBV18 and TRBJ1-1, with a weak D call TRBD1 (6 bases). CDR3 length: 14 amino acids. From germline, CDR1 is KGHSH and CDR2 LQKENI. Trimming cost V 2 bases and J 4 bases, with 11 bases left between them. The CDR3 coding sequence is TGTGCCAGCTCACCATCAGGGGAGGGCACTGAAGCTTTCTTT. Its translation: CASSPSGEGTEAFF.

V gene TRBV9 combines with J gene TRBJ1-3; D is uncertain. The CDR3 consists of 17 residues. V lost 0 bases and J 3 bases, leaving 16 bases between the germline ends. In germline, CDR1 is SGDLS, CDR2 YYNGEE. DNA of the CDR3: TGTGCCAGCAGCGTAGGGGCCTCCCGAGCAGGTGGAAACACCATATATTTT. Amino acid sequence: CASSVGASRAGGNTIYF.

The rearrangement joins TRBV27 to TRBJ1-2; 11 bases agree with TRBD1. From germline, CDR1 is MNHEY and CDR2 SMNVEV (reference sequence). CDR3 length: 14 amino acids. J lost 7 bases, V lost 3 bases, and 4 bases had no gene match. Here the CDR3 reads CASSFGQGAGGYTF. The CDR3 DNA reads as TGTGCCAGCAGTTTCGGACAGGGGGCAGGTGGCTACACCTTC.

This CDR3 is CASSIPGITDTQYF. CDR3 nucleotides: TGTGCCAGCAGCATCCCCGGGATAACAGATACGCAGTATTTT. V gene TRBV7-8 combines with J gene TRBJ2-3, with D perhaps matching TRBD2 (5 bases). Trimming took off 5 bases at V and 3 bases at J, with 12 bases between the two ends. The V gene's germline CDR1 is SGHVS and CDR2 FQNEAQ. CDR3 size: 14 residues. The variable domain in full, with the rest retrieved from reference TRBV7-8 and TRBJ2-3, is GAGVSQSPRYKVAKRGQDVALRCDPISGHVSLFWYQQALGQGPEFLTYFQNEAQLDKSGLPSDRFFAERPEGSVSTLKIQRTQQEDSAVYLCASSIPGITDTQYFGPGTRLTVL.